The TCR beta chain under discussion was sequenced for a study of T-cell memory formation after mild COVID-19. Turning to the study itself: In these data, TCR clusters were largely donor specific. Study-wide results and limits: Contracting CD4+ clones lay largely in CM and EM, with CD8+ ones residing in EMRA. Memory cells collected pre-infection included some clones that later responded, suggesting cross-reactive memory joined.

In its sample, this clonotype was seen a few times. The antigen remains undetermined. V shed 3 bases, J shed 5 bases, and the junction held 7 bases outside the gene matches. The CDR3 sequence is 15 residues long. Germline lookup yields CDR1 SGHRS and CDR2 YFSETQ. It was 5'RACE with constant-segment primers that produced the TCR alpha and TCR beta cDNA libraries, which carried sample barcodes and UMIs. From the 5' RACE reads, TCRdb called clonotypes with MiXCR, one entry per CDR3 protein. The sample has about half a million distinct CDR3 sequences, around a sixth seen once. V usage is TRBV5-1 and J usage is TRBJ2-5; 10 positions match TRBD1. The specimen sequenced was PBMCs or a T cell subset sorted from them (not recorded which). This receptor was taken from an adult woman who had mild COVID-19 (a few samples of this study predate the infection). Cell type and time point are not known. CDR3 sequence (DNA): TGCGCCAGCAGCTATGGGACAGGGGCTAGGGAGACCCAGTACTTC. Translation gives CASSYGTGARETQYF. Using reference TRBV5-1 and TRBJ2-5 for the parts outside the CDR3, the full variable domain is KAGVTQTPRYLIKTRGQQVTLSCSPISGHRSVSWYQQTPGQGLQFLFEYFSETQRNKGNFPGRFSGRQFSNSRSEMNVSTLELGDSALYLCASSYGTGARETQYFGPGTRLLVL.